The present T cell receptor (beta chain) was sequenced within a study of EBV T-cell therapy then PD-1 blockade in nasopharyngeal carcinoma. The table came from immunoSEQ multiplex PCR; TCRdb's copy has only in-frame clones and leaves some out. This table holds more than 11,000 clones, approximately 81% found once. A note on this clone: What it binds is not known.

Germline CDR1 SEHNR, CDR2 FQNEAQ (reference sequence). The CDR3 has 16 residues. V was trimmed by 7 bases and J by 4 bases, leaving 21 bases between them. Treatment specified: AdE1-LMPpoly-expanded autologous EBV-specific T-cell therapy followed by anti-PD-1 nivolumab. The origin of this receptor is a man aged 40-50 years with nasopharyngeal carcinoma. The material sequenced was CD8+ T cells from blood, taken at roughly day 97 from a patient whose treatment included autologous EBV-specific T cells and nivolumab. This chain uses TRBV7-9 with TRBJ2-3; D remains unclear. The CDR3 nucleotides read TGTGCCAGCAACCCTCCCGATGGCATGCTGGCAGATACGCAGTATTTT. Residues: CASNPPDGMLADTQYF.